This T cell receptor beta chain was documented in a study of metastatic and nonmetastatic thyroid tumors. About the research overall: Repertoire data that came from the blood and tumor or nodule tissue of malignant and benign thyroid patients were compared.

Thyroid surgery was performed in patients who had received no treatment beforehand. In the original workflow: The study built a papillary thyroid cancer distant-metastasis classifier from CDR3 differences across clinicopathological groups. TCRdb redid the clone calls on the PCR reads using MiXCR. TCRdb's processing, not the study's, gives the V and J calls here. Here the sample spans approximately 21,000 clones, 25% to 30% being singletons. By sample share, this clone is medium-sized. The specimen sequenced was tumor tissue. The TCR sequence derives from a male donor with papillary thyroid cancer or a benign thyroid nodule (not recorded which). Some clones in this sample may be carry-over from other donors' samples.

This chain's CDR3 is CASSWTTGEQYF. The DNA of the CDR3 is TGTGCCAGCAGTTGGACAACCGGCGAGCAGTACTTC. This chain connects TRBV12-3 or TRBV12-4 to TRBJ2-7; D is perhaps TRBD1 (5 bases). V lost 4 bases, J lost 6 bases, and 10 bases lay in between. The CDR3 has 12 amino acids.